Ten or more counts support the clone carrying this TCR beta chain. The CDR3 totals 17 residues. CDR1 is MNHNS, CDR2 SASEGT, per germline. Trimming removed 7 bases at V and 0 bases at J, with 19 bases between. This sample was taken from a study of T cells in Graves' hyperthyroidism and ophthalmopathy. Amplified TCR beta CDR3 regions came from RNA transcripts. HTBI primers were employed in a first-round RT-PCR of the TCR CDR3. TCRdb itself ran the multiplex PCR reads through MiXCR, one entry per CDR3 protein. The table has roughly 630,000 distinct CDR3 sequences, 15% to 18% seen once; the top ten hold around 7.5%.

The chain joins TRBV6-1 to TRBJ1-3, with TRBD1 as a possible D gene (5 bases). The sample comprised blood. This TCR was recovered from a woman in her 30s with Graves' hyperthyroidism. The CDR3 region is CASIFGATVSSGNTIYF. CDR3 in DNA: TGTGCCAGCATTTTCGGCGCGACAGTTAGCTCTGGAAACACCATATATTTT.